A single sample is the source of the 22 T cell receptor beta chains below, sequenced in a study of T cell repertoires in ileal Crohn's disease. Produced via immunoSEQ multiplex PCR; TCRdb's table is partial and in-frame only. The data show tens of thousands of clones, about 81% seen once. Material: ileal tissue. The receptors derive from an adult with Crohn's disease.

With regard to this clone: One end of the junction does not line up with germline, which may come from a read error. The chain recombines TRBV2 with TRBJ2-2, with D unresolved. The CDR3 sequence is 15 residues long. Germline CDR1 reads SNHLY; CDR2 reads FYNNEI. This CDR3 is CASTLPEYNIGELFF. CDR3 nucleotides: TGTGCCAGCACCCTCCCGGAGTACAACATCGGGGAGCTGTTTTTT.

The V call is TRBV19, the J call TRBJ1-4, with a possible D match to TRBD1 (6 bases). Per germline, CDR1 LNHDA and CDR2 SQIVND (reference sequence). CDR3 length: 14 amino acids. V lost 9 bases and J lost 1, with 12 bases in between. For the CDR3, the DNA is TGTGCCAGCACAAGCAGGGGAACTAATGAAAAACTGTTTTTT. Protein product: CASTSRGTNEKLFF.

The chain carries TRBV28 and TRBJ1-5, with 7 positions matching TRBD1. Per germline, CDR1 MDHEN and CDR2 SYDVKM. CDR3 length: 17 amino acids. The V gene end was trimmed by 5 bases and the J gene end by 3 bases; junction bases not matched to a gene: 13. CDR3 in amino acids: CASSLIGGRTFNQPQHF. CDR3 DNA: TGTGCCAGCAGTCTAATAGGGGGCCGAACTTTCAATCAGCCCCAGCATTTT.

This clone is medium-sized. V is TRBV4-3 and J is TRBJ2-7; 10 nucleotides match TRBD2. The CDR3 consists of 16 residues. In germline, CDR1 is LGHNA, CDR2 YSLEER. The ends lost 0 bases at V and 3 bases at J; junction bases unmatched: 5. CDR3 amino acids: CASSQDLLAGVYEQYF. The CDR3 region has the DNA TGCGCCAGCAGCCAAGACCTCCTAGCGGGGGTCTACGAGCAGTACTTC.

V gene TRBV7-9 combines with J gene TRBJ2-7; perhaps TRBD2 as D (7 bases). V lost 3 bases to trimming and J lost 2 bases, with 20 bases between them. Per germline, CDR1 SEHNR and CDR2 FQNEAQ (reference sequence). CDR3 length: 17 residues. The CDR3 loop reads CASSLWAGARLAYEQYF. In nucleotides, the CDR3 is TGTGCCAGCAGCTTGTGGGCGGGGGCCCGCCTTGCCTACGAGCAGTACTTC.

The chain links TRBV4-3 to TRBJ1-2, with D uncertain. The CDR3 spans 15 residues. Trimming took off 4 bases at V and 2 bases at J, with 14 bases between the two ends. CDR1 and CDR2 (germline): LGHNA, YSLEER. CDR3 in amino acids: CASSLTDSLNYGYTF. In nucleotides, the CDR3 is TGCGCCAGCAGCCTTACCGACTCACTCAACTATGGCTACACCTTC.

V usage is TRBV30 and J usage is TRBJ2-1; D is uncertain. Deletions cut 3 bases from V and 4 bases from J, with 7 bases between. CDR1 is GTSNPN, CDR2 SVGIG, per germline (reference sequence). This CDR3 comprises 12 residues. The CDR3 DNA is TGTGCCTGGAGGGTCCAGTACAATGAGCAGTTCTTC. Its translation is CAWRVQYNEQFF. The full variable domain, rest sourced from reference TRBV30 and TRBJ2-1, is SQTIHQWPATLVQPVGSPLSLECTVEGTSNPNLYWYRQAAGRGLQLLFYSVGIGQISSEVPQNLSASRPQDRQFILSSKKLLLSDSGFYLCAWRVQYNEQFFGPGTRLTVL.

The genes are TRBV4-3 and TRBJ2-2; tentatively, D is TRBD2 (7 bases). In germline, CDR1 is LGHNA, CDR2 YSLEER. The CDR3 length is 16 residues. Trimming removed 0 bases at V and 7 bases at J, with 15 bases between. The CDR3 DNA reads TGCGCCAGCAGCCAAGAAAAGGGCGGGGGCGGCGGGGAGCTGTTTTTT. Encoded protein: CASSQEKGGGGGELFF.

The CDR3 region is CASSLLGSTDTQYF. The CDR3 DNA is TGTGCCAGCAGTTTATTGGGCAGTACAGATACGCAGTATTTT. J is TRBJ2-3 and V is TRBV27; D gene uncertain. The ends were cut back, 1 base at V and 3 bases at J, with 8 bases in the middle. This CDR3 is 14 amino acids long. Per the germline V gene, CDR1 is MNHEY and CDR2 is SMNVEV (reference sequence).

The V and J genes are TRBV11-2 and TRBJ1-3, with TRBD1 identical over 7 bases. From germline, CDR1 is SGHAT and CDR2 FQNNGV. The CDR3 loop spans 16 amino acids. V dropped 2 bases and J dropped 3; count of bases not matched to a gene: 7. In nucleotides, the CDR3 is TGTGCCAGCAGCTTATGGTCTGGACAGGATGGAAACACCATATATTTT. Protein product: CASSLWSGQDGNTIYF.

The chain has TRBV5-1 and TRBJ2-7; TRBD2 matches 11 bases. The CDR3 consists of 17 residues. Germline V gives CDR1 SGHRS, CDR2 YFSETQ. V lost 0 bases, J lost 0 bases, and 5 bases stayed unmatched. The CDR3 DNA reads TGCGCCAGCAGCTTGGCTCCTAGCGGGGGGACCTCCTACGAGCAGTACTTC. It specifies CASSLAPSGGTSYEQYF. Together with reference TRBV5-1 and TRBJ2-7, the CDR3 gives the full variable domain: KAGVTQTPRYLIKTRGQQVTLSCSPISGHRSVSWYQQTPGQGLQFLFEYFSETQRNKGNFPGRFSGRQFSNSRSEMNVSTLELGDSALYLCASSLAPSGGTSYEQYFGPGTRLTVT.

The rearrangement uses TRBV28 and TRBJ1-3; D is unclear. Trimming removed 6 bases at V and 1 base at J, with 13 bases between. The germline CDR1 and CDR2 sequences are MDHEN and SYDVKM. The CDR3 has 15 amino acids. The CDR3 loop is CASSSGSASGNTIYF. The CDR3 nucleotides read TGTGCCAGCAGCTCGGGTTCGGCATCTGGAAACACCATATATTTT. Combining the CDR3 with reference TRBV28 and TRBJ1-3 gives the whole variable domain DVKVTQSSRYLVKRTGEKVFLECVQDMDHENMFWYRQDPGLGLRLIYFSYDVKMKEKGDIPEGYSVSREKKERFSLILESASTNQTSMYLCASSSGSASGNTIYFGEGSWLTVV.

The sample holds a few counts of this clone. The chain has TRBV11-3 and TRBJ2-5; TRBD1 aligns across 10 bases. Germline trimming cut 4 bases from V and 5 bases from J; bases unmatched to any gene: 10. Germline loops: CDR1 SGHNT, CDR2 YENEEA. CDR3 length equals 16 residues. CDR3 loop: CASSYRATGGYETQYF. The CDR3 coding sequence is TGTGCCAGCAGCTACCGGGCGACAGGGGGCTATGAGACCCAGTACTTC.

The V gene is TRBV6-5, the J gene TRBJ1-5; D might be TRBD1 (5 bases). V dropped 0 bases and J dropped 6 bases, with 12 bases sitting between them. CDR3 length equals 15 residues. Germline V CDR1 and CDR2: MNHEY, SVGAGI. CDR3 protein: CASSYSAGSSQPQHF. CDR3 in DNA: TGTGCCAGCAGTTACTCGGCAGGGTCTAGTCAGCCCCAGCATTTT.

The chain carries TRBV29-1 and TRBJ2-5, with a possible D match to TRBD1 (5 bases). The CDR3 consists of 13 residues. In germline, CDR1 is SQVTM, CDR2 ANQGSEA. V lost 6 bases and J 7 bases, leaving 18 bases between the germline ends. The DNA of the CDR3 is TGCAGCGTATTGGACACACTCCTGGGGACCCAGTACTTC. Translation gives CSVLDTLLGTQYF. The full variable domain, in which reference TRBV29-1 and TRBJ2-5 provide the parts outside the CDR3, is SAVISQKPSRDICQRGTSLTIQCQVDSQVTMMFWYRQQPGQSLTLIATANQGSEATYESGFVIDKFPISRPNLTFSTLTVSNMSPEDSSIYLCSVLDTLLGTQYFGPGTRLLVL.

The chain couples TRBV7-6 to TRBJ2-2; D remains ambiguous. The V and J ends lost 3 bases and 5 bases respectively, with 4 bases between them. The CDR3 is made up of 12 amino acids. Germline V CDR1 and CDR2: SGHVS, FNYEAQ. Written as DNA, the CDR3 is TGTGCCAGCAGCTTCCTTACCGGGGAGCTGTTTTTT. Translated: CASSFLTGELFF.

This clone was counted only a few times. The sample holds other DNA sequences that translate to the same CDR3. The DNA of the CDR3 is TGTGCCAGCAGCCCGTCTATTGCAACTAATGAAAAACTGTTTTTT. Residues: CASSPSIATNEKLFF. This chain uses TRBV7-9 with TRBJ1-4; D gene uncertain. CDR1 is SEHNR and CDR2 is FQNEAQ in the germline V gene (reference sequence). Trimming shortened V by 5 bases and J by 0 bases, and 10 bases separated the two germline ends. CDR3 length equals 15 residues.

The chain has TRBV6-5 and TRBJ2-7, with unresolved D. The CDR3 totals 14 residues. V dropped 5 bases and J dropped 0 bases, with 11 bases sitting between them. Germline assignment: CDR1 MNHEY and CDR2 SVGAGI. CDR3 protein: CASSVEESSYEQYF. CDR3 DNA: TGTGCCAGCAGTGTTGAGGAAAGCTCCTACGAGCAGTACTTC.

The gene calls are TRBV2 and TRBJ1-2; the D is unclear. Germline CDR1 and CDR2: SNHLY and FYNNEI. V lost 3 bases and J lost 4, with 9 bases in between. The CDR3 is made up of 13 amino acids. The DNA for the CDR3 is TGTGCCAGCAGTGAGGTCCGACTCTATGGCTACACCTTC. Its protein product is CASSEVRLYGYTF.

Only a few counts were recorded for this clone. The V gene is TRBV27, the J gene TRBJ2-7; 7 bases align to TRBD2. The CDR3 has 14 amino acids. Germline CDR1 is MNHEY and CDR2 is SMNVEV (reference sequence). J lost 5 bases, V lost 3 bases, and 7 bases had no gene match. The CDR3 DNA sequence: TGTGCCAGCAGTTTCACTAGCGCATCAAACGAGCAGTACTTC. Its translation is CASSFTSASNEQYF.

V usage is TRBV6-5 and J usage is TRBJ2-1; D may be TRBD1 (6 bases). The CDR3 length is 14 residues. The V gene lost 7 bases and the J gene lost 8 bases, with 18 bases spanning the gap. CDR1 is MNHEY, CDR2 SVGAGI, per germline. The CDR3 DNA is TGTGCCAGCAACAATCAGGGGCCTCGGGATGAGCAGTTCTTC. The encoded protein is CASNNQGPRDEQFF.

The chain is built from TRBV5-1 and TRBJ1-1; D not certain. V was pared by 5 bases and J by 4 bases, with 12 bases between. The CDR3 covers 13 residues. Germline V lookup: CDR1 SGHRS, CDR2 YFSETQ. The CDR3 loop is CASRMAEATEAFF. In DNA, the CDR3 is TGCGCCAGCAGGATGGCAGAGGCCACTGAAGCTTTCTTT.